This T cell receptor (beta chain) is drawn from a study of T cell clonality in common variable immunodeficiency. Study outcomes and limitations: CVID subjects showed higher TCRbeta clonality than healthy controls. Compared with controls, CVID subjects had fewer shared TCRbeta clones.

Trimming removed 5 bases from V and 1 base from J, with 11 bases in between. The germline CDR1 and CDR2 sequences are SSHAT and FNYEAQ (reference sequence). The CDR3 extends over 14 amino acids. This clone was seen repeatedly, ten times or more. Its antigen is not identified. The sequenced fragment ends 3 residues before the CDR3 boundary, so the rest is inferred from the germline J gene. Profiled with immunoSEQ multiplex PCR; TCRdb holds only in-frame clones, not every one. The table lists about 39,000 clones, with no singletons. The sequence was collected from a person between 18 and 75 years old in good health. The source material was peripheral blood mononuclear cells. This sequence joins TRBV7-7 and TRBJ2-5; TRBD1 might be the D (6 bases). CDR3 in amino acids: CASSVDRSQETQYF. Partial CDR3 DNA: TGTGCCAGCAGCGTAGACAGGTCCCAAGAGACC.